Given below is one T cell receptor beta chain in context. Its recognized antigen is unknown. The data are from a study of T cells expressing NK-cell markers (dated by TCRdb to between 2020 and 2021). Study-wide context: In sorted CD3+CD56+NKG2C+, CD3+CD56+NKG2C- and CD3+CD56-NKG2C+ T-cell subsets from 7 or 8 donors, TCR beta-chain repertoires were profiled. Among the eight sequenced donors, only one was HCMV-seronegative, while the other seven were HCMV-seropositive. The study sequenced eight donors, all healthy volunteers chosen at random: three men and five women. The libraries were sequenced on Illumina HiSeq 2000/2500, MiSeq or NextSeq, producing 2 x 150 bp reads. The investigation overall reported the following: In six donors, the dominant CD3+CD56+NKG2C+ clonotypes were among the top 10 CD8+ clonotypes and accounted for roughly 1.0-7.5% of CD8+ T cells. Those dominant clonotypes were again the most abundant among CD3+CD56-NKG2C+ cells in a few donors, at roughly 28.3-65%. It remained unclear whether the expanded NKG2C-expressing T cell clones were specific for HCMV antigens.

Data came from an Illumina HiSeq 2000. TCR beta cDNA libraries were made by 5'RACE template switching that added a universal primer site and unique molecular identifiers. Priming for cDNA synthesis came from the TCR beta constant segment, and two successive PCR amplification steps followed. Under the source paper's analysis protocol: MIGEC handled demultiplexing of the reads and grouping by UMI, while MiTCR was used to assemble and quantify clonotypes. To remove erroneous sequences, TCR cDNA sequences were retained only when supported by two or more reads. The tcR package was used for downstream repertoire analysis, and clonotypes were matched between fractions using CDR3 nucleotide sequence together with V segment. VDJmatch was used to annotate antigen specificity against VDJdb, with one amino acid substitution allowed in CDR3. The reads underwent TCRdb reprocessing, giving one record for each CDR3 protein sequence and no DNA. TCRdb assigned the V and J calls; the authors' analysis was not used. This sample's listing comprises 400,000 to 500,000 distinct CDR3 sequences. The top ten clones comprise roughly 8% of the sample.

There are 16 amino acids in the CDR3, from cysteine to phenylalanine inclusive. The nucleotide record is missing. From a lookup of the germline V gene (reference sequence), CDR1 and CDR2 are LNHNV and YYDKDF. HCMV-specific IgG was detected in serum with a commercial ELISA kit to determine HCMV serostatus. Peripheral blood mononuclear cells were isolated from blood by Ficoll density gradient centrifugation. Specimen: blood T cells: a sorted CD56 or NKG2C T cell subset, CD4+ or CD8+ T cells, or bulk PBMC T cells (not recorded which). The sequence is built from TRBV15 and TRBJ2-3; checking the TCRdb D call of TRBD2 is not possible without DNA. The sequence was collected from a woman aged 18 to 69 in good health. The CDR3 region: CATSRALAGSTDTQYF.